The 10 T cell receptor beta chains below were found in one sample sequenced in a study of OX40 agonist ivuxolimab in advanced cancers. The repertoire was sequenced with immunoSEQ multiplex PCR; TCRdb's copy has only in-frame clones and lacks some. The sample lists 50,000 or so clones, 85% to 95% occurring once. The specimen comprised CD4+ or CD8+ T cells sorted from blood, sampled in a trial of the OX40 agonist ivuxolimab. These receptors originate from an adult with an advanced solid tumor such as melanoma, head and neck, liver or kidney cancer.

V usage is TRBV6-1 and J usage is TRBJ2-7; 8 nucleotides match TRBD1. Germline values: CDR1 MNHNS, CDR2 SASEGT. The trim removed 2 bases at V and 4 bases at J, leaving 4 bases unmatched. This CDR3 is 14 amino acids long. The CDR3 loop is CASSEQGAVYEQYF. CDR3 nucleotides: TGTGCCAGCAGTGAACAGGGGGCAGTTTACGAGCAGTACTTC.

The chain uses TRBV19 and TRBJ2-1; TRBD1 might be the D (6 bases). The V gene lost 7 bases and the J gene lost 7 bases, with 11 bases spanning the gap. Per the germline V gene, CDR1 is LNHDA and CDR2 is SQIVND (reference sequence). The CDR3 contains 12 residues. The CDR3 loop reads CASTSGVNEQFF. In DNA form, the CDR3 reads TGTGCCAGTACCTCAGGGGTAAATGAGCAGTTCTTC. Variable domain in full (rest from reference TRBV19 and TRBJ2-1): DGGITQSPKYLFRKEGQNVTLSCEQNLNHDAMYWYRQDPGQGLRLIYYSQIVNDFQKGDIAEGYSVSREKKESFPLTVTSAQKNPTAFYLCASTSGVNEQFFGPGTRLTVL.

The V and J genes are TRBV5-4 and TRBJ2-3; 11 bases map to TRBD2. This CDR3 has 16 residues. The V segment lost 4 bases and the J segment 3 bases; nucleotides outside the gene matches: 7. Germline lookup yields CDR1 SGHNT and CDR2 YYREEE (reference sequence). CDR3 sequence reads: CASSPLSGRGTDTQYF. The CDR3 DNA sequence: TGTGCCAGCAGCCCCCTTAGCGGGAGGGGGACAGATACGCAGTATTTT. The whole variable domain, filled in from reference TRBV5-4 and TRBJ2-3, reads ETGVTQSPTHLIKTRGQQVTLRCSSQSGHNTVSWYQQALGQGPQFIFQYYREEENGRGNFPPRFSGLQFPNYSSELNVNALELDDSALYLCASSPLSGRGTDTQYFGPGTRLTVL.

The sample holds a few counts of this clone. The chain is built from TRBV28 and TRBJ1-5; no firm D call. Germline V gene sequence: CDR1 MDHEN, CDR2 SYDVKM. CDR3 length equals 17 residues. Trimming removed 3 bases from V and 5 bases from J, with 20 bases in between. For the CDR3, the DNA is TGTGCCAGCAGTTTCGAAGTCCAGCCGATCTACGATCAGCCCCAGCATTTT. It specifies CASSFEVQPIYDQPQHF.

The rearrangement uses TRBV5-6 and TRBJ1-1, with D perhaps TRBD1 (5 bases). This CDR3 contains 13 residues. The ends were cut back, 0 bases at V and 8 bases at J, with 11 bases in the middle. The germline V gene has CDR1 SGHDT and CDR2 YYEEEE. The CDR3 DNA is TGTGCCAGCAGCTTGGCCGGGGCCGCGGAAGCTTTCTTT. Protein: CASSLAGAAEAFF.

The V gene is TRBV27, the J gene TRBJ2-2, with no clear D. Looked up from germline, CDR1 is MNHEY and CDR2 is SMNVEV (reference sequence). V was cut by 6 bases and J by 0 bases, with 2 bases left in between. The CDR3 totals 12 residues. The CDR3 bases are TGTGCCAGCAGGGCGAACACCGGGGAGCTGTTTTTT. This gives the protein CASRANTGELFF.

This chain joins TRBV28 and TRBJ1-1; tentatively, D is TRBD1 (5 bases). The germline V gene has CDR1 MDHEN and CDR2 SYDVKM. V gave up 7 bases and J gave up 0 bases, with 15 bases separating them. CDR3 length: 15 residues. CDR3 residues: CASTLGPRMNTEAFF. The CDR3 DNA reads TGTGCCAGCACCCTGGGGCCGCGCATGAACACTGAAGCTTTCTTT.

The chain joins TRBV15 to TRBJ2-3; D is perhaps TRBD2 (6 bases). This CDR3 has 14 residues. Germline assignment: CDR1 LNHNV and CDR2 YYDKDF (reference sequence). V lost 7 bases, J lost 4 bases, and 15 bases lay in between. CDR3 region: CATKSRERPDTQYF. CDR3 DNA sequence: TGTGCCACCAAGTCCCGGGAGCGTCCAGATACGCAGTATTTT.

The chain uses TRBV7-9 and TRBJ1-3; D gene ambiguous. The CDR3 totals 14 residues. The germline V gene has CDR1 SEHNR and CDR2 FQNEAQ (reference sequence). The V end was cut by 0 bases, the J end by 2 bases, with 5 bases between. The CDR3 reads CASSLAGTGNTIYF. Here the CDR3 DNA reads TGTGCCAGCAGCTTAGCGGGAACTGGAAACACCATATATTTT.

This chain links TRBV7-9 with TRBJ2-7, with D possibly TRBD2 on 5 matching bases. Deletions cut 5 bases from V and 3 bases from J, with 20 bases between. This CDR3 has 16 residues. Germline V gene data show CDR1 as SEHNR and CDR2 as FQNEAQ (reference sequence). As DNA, the CDR3 is TGTGCCAGCAGCCGTATTCCCAGTTCAGCGGACTACGAGCAGTACTTC. Its protein is CASSRIPSSADYEQYF.